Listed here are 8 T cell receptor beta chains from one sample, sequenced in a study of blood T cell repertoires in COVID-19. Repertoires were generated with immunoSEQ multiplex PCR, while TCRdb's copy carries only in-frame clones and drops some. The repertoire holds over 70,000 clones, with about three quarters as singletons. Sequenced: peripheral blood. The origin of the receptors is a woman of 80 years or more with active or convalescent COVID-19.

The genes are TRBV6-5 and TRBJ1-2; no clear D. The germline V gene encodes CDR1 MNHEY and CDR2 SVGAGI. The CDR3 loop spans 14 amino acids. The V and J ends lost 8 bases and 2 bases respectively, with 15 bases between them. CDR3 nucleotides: TGTGCCAGCTCTAGAGGGCCAGACAACTATGGCTACACCTTC. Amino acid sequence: CASSRGPDNYGYTF.

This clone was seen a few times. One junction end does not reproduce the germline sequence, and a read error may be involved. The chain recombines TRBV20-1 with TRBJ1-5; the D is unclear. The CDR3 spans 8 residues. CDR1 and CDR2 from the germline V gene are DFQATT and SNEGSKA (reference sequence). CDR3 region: CSAPGGRF. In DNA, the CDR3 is TGCAGTGCTCCGGGAGGGAGGTTT.

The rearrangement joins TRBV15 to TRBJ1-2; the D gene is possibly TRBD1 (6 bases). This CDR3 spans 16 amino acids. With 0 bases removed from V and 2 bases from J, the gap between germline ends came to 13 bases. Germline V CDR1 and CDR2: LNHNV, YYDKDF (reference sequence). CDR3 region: CATSRDLQGVNYGYTF. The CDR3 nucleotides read TGTGCCACCAGCAGAGATCTACAGGGCGTGAACTATGGCTACACCTTC.

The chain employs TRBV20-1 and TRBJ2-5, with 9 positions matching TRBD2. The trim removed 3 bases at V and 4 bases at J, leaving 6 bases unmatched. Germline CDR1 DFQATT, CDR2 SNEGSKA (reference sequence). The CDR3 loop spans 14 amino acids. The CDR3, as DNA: TGCAGTGCTAGTGGCGGGGGGGCCCTAGAGACCCAGTACTTC. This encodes CSASGGGALETQYF.

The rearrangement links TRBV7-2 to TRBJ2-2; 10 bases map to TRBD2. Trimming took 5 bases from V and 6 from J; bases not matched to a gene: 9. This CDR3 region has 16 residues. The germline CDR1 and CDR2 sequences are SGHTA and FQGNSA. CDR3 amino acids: CASSAQASGGSGELFF. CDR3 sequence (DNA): TGTGCCAGCAGCGCCCAGGCTAGCGGGGGCTCCGGGGAGCTGTTTTTT.

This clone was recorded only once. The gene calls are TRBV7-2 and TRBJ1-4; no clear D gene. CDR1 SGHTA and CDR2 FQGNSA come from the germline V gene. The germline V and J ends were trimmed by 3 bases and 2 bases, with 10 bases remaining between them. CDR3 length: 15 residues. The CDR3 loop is CASSFKTRTNEKLFF. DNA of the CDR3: TGTGCCAGCAGCTTTAAGACGCGGACTAATGAAAAACTGTTTTTT. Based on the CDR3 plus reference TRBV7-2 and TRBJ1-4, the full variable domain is GAGVSQSPSNKVTEKGKDVELRCDPISGHTALYWYRQSLGQGLEFLIYFQGNSAPDKSGLPSDRFSAERTGGSVSTLTIQRTQQEDSAVYLCASSFKTRTNEKLFFGSGTQLSVL.

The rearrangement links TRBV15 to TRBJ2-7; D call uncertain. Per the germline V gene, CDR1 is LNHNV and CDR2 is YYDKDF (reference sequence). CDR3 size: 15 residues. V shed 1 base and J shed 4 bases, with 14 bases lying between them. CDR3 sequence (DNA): TGTGCCACCAGCAGAGCTACAGCCCCAGGTTACGAGCAGTACTTC. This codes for CATSRATAPGYEQYF.

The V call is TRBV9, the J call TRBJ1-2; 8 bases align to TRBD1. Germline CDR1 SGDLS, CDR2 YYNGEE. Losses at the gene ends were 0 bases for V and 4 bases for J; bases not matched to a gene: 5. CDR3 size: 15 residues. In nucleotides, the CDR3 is TGTGCCAGCAGCGTAGAAGGACAGGGATCCTATGGCTACACCTTC. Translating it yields CASSVEGQGSYGYTF.